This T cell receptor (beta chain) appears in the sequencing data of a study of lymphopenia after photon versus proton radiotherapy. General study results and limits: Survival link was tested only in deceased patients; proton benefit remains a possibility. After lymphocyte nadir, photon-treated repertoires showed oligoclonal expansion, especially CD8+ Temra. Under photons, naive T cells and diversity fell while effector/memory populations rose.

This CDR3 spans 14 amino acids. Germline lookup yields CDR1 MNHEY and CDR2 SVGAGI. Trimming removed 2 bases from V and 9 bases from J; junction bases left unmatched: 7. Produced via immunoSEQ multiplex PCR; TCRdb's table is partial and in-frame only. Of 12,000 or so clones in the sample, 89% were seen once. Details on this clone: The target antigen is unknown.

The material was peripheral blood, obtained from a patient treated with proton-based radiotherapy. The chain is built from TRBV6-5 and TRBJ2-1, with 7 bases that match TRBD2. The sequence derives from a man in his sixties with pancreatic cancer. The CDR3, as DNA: TGTGCCAGCAGTTACAGAGGGAGGGGTGGTGAGCAGTTCTTC. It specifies CASSYRGRGGEQFF.